This paragraph covers one T cell receptor beta chain sequence. The sample belongs to a study of T-cell memory formation after mild COVID-19. TCRdb used MiXCR to reprocess the 5' RACE reads, holding one entry per CDR3 protein. The sample lists about 320,000 distinct CDR3 sequences; 13% to 15% were seen once. This CDR3 contains 13 residues. CDR1 is DFQATT, CDR2 SNEGSKA, per germline (reference sequence). V was clipped by 3 bases and J by 6 bases, with 11 bases between them. The TCR was taken from a man in his late teens or twenties who had mild COVID-19 (a few samples of this study predate the infection). Cell type and time point are not known. This chain connects TRBV20-1 to TRBJ1-4, with D possibly matching TRBD1 (5 bases). Specimen: PBMCs or a T cell subset sorted from them (not recorded which). CDR3 amino acids: CSASTGAHEKLFF. In DNA, the CDR3 is TGCAGTGCTAGTACCGGGGCGCATGAAAAACTGTTTTTT.